Listed below are T cell receptor beta chains from one sample, sequenced in a study of beta chain features in type 1 diabetes. The data were produced by immunoSEQ multiplex PCR, yet TCRdb's version contains in-frame clones alone and is incomplete. The sample has 250,000 to 300,000 clones, approximately 25% seen once. The sample consisted of naive CD4+ T cells from blood. These receptors originate from a woman in her 30s with type 1 diabetes. Both conserved end residues are part of each CDR3. Fields, in order: V gene, CDR3 length, clone size, J gene, CDR3 protein. Clone size is stated in some rows and not others, as once, few, many or a class when expanded.

V gene: TRBV7-2
CDR3 length: 14
clone size: -
J gene: TRBJ2-7
CDR3 protein: CASSLRLGPYEQYF

V gene: TRBV7-2
CDR3 length: 14
clone size: -
J gene: TRBJ2-3
CDR3 protein: CASSPRGSTDTQYF

V gene: TRBV7-2
CDR3 length: 16
clone size: -
J gene: TRBJ2-4
CDR3 protein: CASSGGRLADKNIQYF

V gene: TRBV9
CDR3 length: 15
clone size: -
J gene: TRBJ2-3
CDR3 protein: CASSAGQVLGDTQYF

V gene: TRBV4-1
CDR3 length: 14
clone size: -
J gene: TRBJ2-7
CDR3 protein: CASSSRSTSYEQYF

V gene: TRBV30
CDR3 length: 14
clone size: few
J gene: TRBJ1-2
CDR3 protein: CAWSVPYRGEGYTF

V gene: TRBV5-1
CDR3 length: 14
clone size: -
J gene: TRBJ2-7
CDR3 protein: CASSFSGIQFEQYF

V gene: TRBV7-9
CDR3 length: 13
clone size: -
J gene: TRBJ1-2
CDR3 protein: CASSQDRDYGYTF

V gene: TRBV4-2
CDR3 length: 17
clone size: -
J gene: TRBJ2-1
CDR3 protein: CASSPELTSGRFSEQFF

V gene: TRBV7-2
CDR3 length: 13
clone size: few
J gene: TRBJ2-5
CDR3 protein: CASSQSVGETQYF

V gene: TRBV6-5
CDR3 length: 14
clone size: few
J gene: TRBJ1-2
CDR3 protein: CASSTTDSPYGYTF

V gene: TRBV6-6
CDR3 length: 11
clone size: -
J gene: TRBJ2-7
CDR3 protein: CASSQGDEQYF

V gene: TRBV5-4
CDR3 length: 15
clone size: -
J gene: TRBJ2-3
CDR3 protein: CASGVGVPTTDTQYF

V gene: TRBV7-9
CDR3 length: 13
clone size: -
J gene: TRBJ1-5
CDR3 protein: CASSLADNQPQHF

V gene: TRBV19
CDR3 length: 14
clone size: few
J gene: TRBJ2-7
CDR3 protein: CASSGTSGSYEQYF

V gene: TRBV7-9
CDR3 length: 13
clone size: -
J gene: TRBJ1-1
CDR3 protein: CASSIRQNTEAFF

V gene: TRBV5-1
CDR3 length: 14
clone size: few
J gene: TRBJ2-7
CDR3 protein: CASSLGRVSYEQYF

V gene: TRBV4-1
CDR3 length: 16
clone size: -
J gene: TRBJ1-5
CDR3 protein: CASSQDSFRGNQPQHF

V gene: TRBV18
CDR3 length: 15
clone size: -
J gene: TRBJ2-2
CDR3 protein: CASSDHRQGSGELFF

V gene: TRBV2
CDR3 length: 16
clone size: few
J gene: TRBJ1-1
CDR3 protein: CASRELTERLNTEAFF

V gene: TRBV28
CDR3 length: 14
clone size: -
J gene: TRBJ2-1
CDR3 protein: CASRPPQGYNEQFF

V gene: TRBV28
CDR3 length: 17
clone size: -
J gene: TRBJ2-1
CDR3 protein: CASSLGTGTGGFNEQFF

V gene: TRBV25-1
CDR3 length: 15
clone size: few
J gene: TRBJ1-5
CDR3 protein: CASSELGRGDQPQHF

V gene: TRBV9
CDR3 length: 16
clone size: -
J gene: TRBJ2-5
CDR3 protein: CASSPGTSGRKETQYF

V gene: TRBV21-1
CDR3 length: 12
clone size: -
J gene: TRBJ1-1
CDR3 protein: CASSKKEKKAFF

V gene: TRBV9
CDR3 length: 16
clone size: -
J gene: TRBJ2-1
CDR3 protein: CASSVADFSSYNEQFF

V gene: TRBV10-3
CDR3 length: 13
clone size: -
J gene: TRBJ2-3
CDR3 protein: CAISDRHTDTQYF

V gene: TRBV4-1
CDR3 length: 12
clone size: -
J gene: TRBJ2-7
CDR3 protein: CASVLAGCEQYF

V gene: TRBV18
CDR3 length: 16
clone size: -
J gene: TRBJ1-2
CDR3 protein: CASSPDYRTGPYGYTF

V gene: TRBV30
CDR3 length: 14
clone size: few
J gene: TRBJ2-5
CDR3 protein: CAWSGGLVVETQYF

V gene: TRBV15
CDR3 length: 15
clone size: few
J gene: TRBJ2-1
CDR3 protein: CATSIDWTGGNEQFF

V gene: TRBV28
CDR3 length: 14
clone size: -
J gene: TRBJ2-7
CDR3 protein: CASIPGLAVYEQYF

V gene: TRBV7-9
CDR3 length: 17
clone size: once
J gene: TRBJ2-2
CDR3 protein: CASSLLPGTGNTGELFF

V gene: TRBV7-8
CDR3 length: 15
clone size: -
J gene: TRBJ1-1
CDR3 protein: CASSLSGTGKTEAFF

V gene: TRBV13
CDR3 length: 15
clone size: -
J gene: TRBJ2-6
CDR3 protein: CASSLGYSGANVLTF

V gene: TRBV29-1
CDR3 length: 14
clone size: -
J gene: TRBJ2-1
CDR3 protein: CSVAGHPIYNEQFF

V gene: TRBV28
CDR3 length: 16
clone size: -
J gene: TRBJ2-5
CDR3 protein: CASSFYGTGEGETQYF

V gene: TRBV5-4
CDR3 length: 13
clone size: -
J gene: TRBJ2-1
CDR3 protein: CASSLAGAHEQFF

V gene: TRBV7-3
CDR3 length: 13
clone size: few
J gene: TRBJ2-6
CDR3 protein: CASRTPGANVLTF

V gene: TRBV19
CDR3 length: 11
clone size: -
J gene: TRBJ2-1
CDR3 protein: CASSIRNEQFF

V gene: TRBV7-3
CDR3 length: 15
clone size: once
J gene: TRBJ2-1
CDR3 protein: CASSLNSGSYNEQFF

V gene: TRBV6-5
CDR3 length: 15
clone size: few
J gene: TRBJ2-1
CDR3 protein: CASRRLAGVEDEQFF

V gene: TRBV19
CDR3 length: 16
clone size: few
J gene: TRBJ2-7
CDR3 protein: CASSMGTGTGAYEQYF

V gene: TRBV7-9
CDR3 length: 14
clone size: few
J gene: TRBJ1-5
CDR3 protein: CASSSNGGGQPQHF

V gene: TRBV5-1
CDR3 length: 14
clone size: -
J gene: TRBJ2-1
CDR3 protein: CASSWGTADNEQFF

V gene: TRBV9
CDR3 length: 16
clone size: few
J gene: TRBJ2-1
CDR3 protein: CASSVVTSGAYNEQFF

V gene: TRBV2
CDR3 length: 15
clone size: -
J gene: TRBJ2-7
CDR3 protein: CASSEMGQASYEQYF

V gene: TRBV7-8
CDR3 length: 17
clone size: few
J gene: TRBJ2-3
CDR3 protein: CASSLDVQLAGGEAQYF

V gene: TRBV30
CDR3 length: 15
clone size: -
J gene: TRBJ2-7
CDR3 protein: CAWSGKAGVPYEQYF

V gene: TRBV5-4
CDR3 length: 15
clone size: -
J gene: TRBJ2-5
CDR3 protein: CASSLSSGDGETQYF